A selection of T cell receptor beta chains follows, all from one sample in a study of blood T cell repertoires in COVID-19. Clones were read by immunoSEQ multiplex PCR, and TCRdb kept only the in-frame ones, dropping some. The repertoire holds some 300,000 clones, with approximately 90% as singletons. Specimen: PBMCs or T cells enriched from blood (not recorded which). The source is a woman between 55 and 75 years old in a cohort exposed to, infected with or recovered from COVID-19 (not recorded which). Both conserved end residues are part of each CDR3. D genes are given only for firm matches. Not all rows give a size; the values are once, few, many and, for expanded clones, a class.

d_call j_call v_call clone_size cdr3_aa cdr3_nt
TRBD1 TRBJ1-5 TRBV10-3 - CAISRTGSNQPQHF TGTGCCATCAGTCGGACAGGGAGCAATCAGCCCCAGCATTTT
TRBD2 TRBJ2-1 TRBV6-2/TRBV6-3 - CASSKRTSGTTYNEQFF TGTGCCAGCAGTAAGCGGACTAGCGGGACCACCTACAATGAGCAGTTCTTC
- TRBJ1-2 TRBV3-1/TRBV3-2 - CASSHWSSNYGYTF TGTGCCAGCAGCCACTGGAGCTCTAACTATGGCTACACCTTC
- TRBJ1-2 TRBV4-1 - CASSQEFQGHPSGYTF TGCGCCAGCAGCCAAGAGTTTCAGGGGCACCCGTCGGGCTACACCTTC
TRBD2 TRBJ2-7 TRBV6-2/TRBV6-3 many CASSYSSGSYEQYF TGTGCCAGCAGTTACTCTAGCGGGAGTTACGAGCAGTACTTC
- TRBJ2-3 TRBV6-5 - CASRGGAFTDTQYF TGTGCCAGCAGGGGGGGGGCATTCACAGATACGCAGTATTTT
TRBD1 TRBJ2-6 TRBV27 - CASSVRDRGYSGANVLTF TGTGCCAGCAGTGTACGGGACAGGGGGTACTCTGGGGCCAACGTCCTGACTTTC
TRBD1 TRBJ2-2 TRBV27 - CASRYPGQKSTGELFF TGTGCCAGTCGATACCCGGGACAGAAGTCCACCGGGGAGCTGTTTTTT
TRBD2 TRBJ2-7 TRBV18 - CASSPKISGTGEQYF TGTGCCAGCTCACCAAAGATTAGCGGGACGGGCGAGCAGTACTTC
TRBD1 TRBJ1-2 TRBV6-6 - CASSYPTGTVDGYTF TGTGCCAGCAGTTACCCGACGGGGACAGTTGATGGCTACACCTTC
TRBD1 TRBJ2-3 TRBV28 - CASSSLRTGPDTDTQYF TGTGCCAGCAGTTCACTCCGGACAGGCCCCGACACAGATACGCAGTATTTT
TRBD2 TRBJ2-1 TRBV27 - CASSASGTRRFSSYNEQFF TGTGCCAGCAGTGCTAGCGGGACCCGTCGCTTTAGCTCCTACAATGAGCAGTTCTTC
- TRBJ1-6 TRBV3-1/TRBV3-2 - CASSLVDNSPLHF TGTGCCAGCAGCCTAGTCGATAATTCACCCCTCCACTTT
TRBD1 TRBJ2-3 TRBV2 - CASLFAGGATDTQYF TGTGCCAGCTTGTTTGCAGGGGGCGCGACAGATACGCAGTATTTT